This TCR beta chain was recorded in a study of STAT3 mutations in large granular lymphocyte leukemia. Study-level findings and limits: In several patients, dominant TCR clone burden exceeded STAT3 mutant burden, suggesting STAT3 mutation arose secondarily. Every T-cell large granular lymphocyte leukemia patient had at least one immunodominant TCR beta clonotype. TCR clonotype switching after therapy occurred in about 35% of the 18 patients.

V was clipped by 6 bases and J by 8 bases, with 13 bases between them. Germline V gene lookup returns CDR1 MDHEN and CDR2 SYDVKM. CDR3 length equals 13 residues. Only in-frame clones appear in the TCRdb table, and some are missing; sequencing was by immunoSEQ multiplex PCR. The data hold some 5,800 clones, with more than 60% observed a single time. In regard to this clone: Its antigen is as yet unknown.

The receptor was derived from a man between 40 and 49 years old with T-cell large granular lymphocyte leukemia. Some clones in this sample may be carry-over from other donors' samples. Input material: peripheral blood mononuclear cells. The rearrangement uses TRBV28 and TRBJ1-4; D might be TRBD1 (6 bases). The CDR3 region is CASRPGHNEKLFF. As DNA, the CDR3 is TGTGCCAGCAGGCCGGGACATAACGAAAAACTGTTTTTT.